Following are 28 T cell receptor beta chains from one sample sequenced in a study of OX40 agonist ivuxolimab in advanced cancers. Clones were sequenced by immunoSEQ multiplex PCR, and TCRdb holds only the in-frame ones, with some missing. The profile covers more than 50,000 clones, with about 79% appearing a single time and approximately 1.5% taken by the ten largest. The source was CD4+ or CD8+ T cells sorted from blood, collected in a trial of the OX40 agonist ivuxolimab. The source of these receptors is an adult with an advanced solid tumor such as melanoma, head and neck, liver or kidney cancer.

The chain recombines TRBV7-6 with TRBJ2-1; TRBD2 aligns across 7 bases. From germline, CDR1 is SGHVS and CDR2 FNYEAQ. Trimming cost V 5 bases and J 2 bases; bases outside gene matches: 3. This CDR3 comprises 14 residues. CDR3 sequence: CASSPGGTYNEQFF. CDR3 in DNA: TGTGCCAGCAGCCCGGGAGGTACCTACAATGAGCAGTTCTTC.

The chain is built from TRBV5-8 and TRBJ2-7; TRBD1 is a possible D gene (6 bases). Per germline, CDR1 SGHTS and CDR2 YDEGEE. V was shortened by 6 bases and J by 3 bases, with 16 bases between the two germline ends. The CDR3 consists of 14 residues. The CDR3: CASTLSAGDYEQYF. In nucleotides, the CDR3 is TGTGCCAGCACCCTCTCCGCAGGGGACTACGAGCAGTACTTC.

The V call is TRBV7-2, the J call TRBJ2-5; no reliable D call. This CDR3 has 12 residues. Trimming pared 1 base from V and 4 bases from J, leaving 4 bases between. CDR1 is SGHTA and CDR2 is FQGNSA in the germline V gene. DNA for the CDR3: TGTGCCAGCAGCTTAGGGACAGAGACCCAGTACTTC. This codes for CASSLGTETQYF.

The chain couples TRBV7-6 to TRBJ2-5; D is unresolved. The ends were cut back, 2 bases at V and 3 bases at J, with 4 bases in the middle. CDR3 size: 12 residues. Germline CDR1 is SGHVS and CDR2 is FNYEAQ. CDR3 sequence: CASSLLEETQYF. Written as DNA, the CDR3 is TGTGCCAGCAGCTTATTGGAAGAGACCCAGTACTTC.

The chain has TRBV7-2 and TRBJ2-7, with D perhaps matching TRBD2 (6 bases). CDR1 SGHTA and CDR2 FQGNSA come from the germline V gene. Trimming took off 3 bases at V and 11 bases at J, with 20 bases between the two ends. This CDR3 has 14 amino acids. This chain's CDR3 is CASSLGGLPTREYF. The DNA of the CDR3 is TGTGCCAGCAGCTTGGGGGGTCTTCCTACGAGGGAGTACTTC.

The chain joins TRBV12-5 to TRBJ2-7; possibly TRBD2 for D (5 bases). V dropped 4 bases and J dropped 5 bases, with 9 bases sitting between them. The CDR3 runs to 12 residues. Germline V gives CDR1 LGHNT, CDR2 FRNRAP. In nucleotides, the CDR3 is TGTGCTAGTGGTTATGAGGGCCACGAGCAGTACTTC. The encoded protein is CASGYEGHEQYF.

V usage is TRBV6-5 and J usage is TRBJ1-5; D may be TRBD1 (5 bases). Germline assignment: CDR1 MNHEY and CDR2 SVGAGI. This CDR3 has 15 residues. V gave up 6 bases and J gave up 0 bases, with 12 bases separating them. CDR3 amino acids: CASRRTQYSNQPQHF. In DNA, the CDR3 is TGTGCCAGCAGGCGGACACAGTATAGCAATCAGCCCCAGCATTTT.

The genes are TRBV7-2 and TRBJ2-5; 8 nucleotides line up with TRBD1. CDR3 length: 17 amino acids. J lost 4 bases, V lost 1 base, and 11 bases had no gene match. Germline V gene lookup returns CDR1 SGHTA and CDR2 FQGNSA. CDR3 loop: CASSLGDRGLVSETQYF. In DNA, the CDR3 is TGTGCCAGCAGCTTAGGCGACAGGGGTTTAGTTTCAGAGACCCAGTACTTC.

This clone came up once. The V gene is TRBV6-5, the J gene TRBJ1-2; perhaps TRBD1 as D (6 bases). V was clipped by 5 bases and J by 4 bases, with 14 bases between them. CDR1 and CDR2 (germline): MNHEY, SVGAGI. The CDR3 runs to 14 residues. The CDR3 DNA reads TGTGCCAGCAGTCCTGCAGGGGACGGCTATGGCTACACCTTC. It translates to CASSPAGDGYGYTF.

The CDR3 is CASSPPFRQGLHEQYF. CDR3 nucleotide sequence: TGTGCCAGCAGCCCACCCTTTAGACAGGGACTTCACGAGCAGTACTTC. The chain has TRBV11-1 and TRBJ2-7; a possible D gene is TRBD1 (7 bases). Germline CDR1 and CDR2: SGHAT and FQDESV (reference sequence). There are 16 residues in the CDR3. Trimming removed 5 bases from V and 5 bases from J, with 22 bases in between. Full variable domain (outside the CDR3, taken from reference TRBV11-1 and TRBJ2-7): EAEVAQSPRYKITEKSQAVAFWCDPISGHATLYWYRQILGQGPELLVQFQDESVVDDSQLPKDRFSAERLKGVDSTLKIQPAELGDSAMYLCASSPPFRQGLHEQYFGPGTRLTVT.

CDR3 loop: CASSETLNQPQHF. In DNA, the CDR3 is TGTGCCAGCAGTGAGACACTTAATCAGCCCCAGCATTTT. The rearrangement links TRBV2 to TRBJ1-5; D is undetermined. The V and J ends lost 3 bases and 4 bases respectively, with 7 bases between them. This CDR3 is 13 amino acids long. Germline CDR1 SNHLY, CDR2 FYNNEI. Full variable domain (remainder filled in from reference TRBV2 and TRBJ1-5): EPEVTQTPSHQVTQMGQEVILRCVPISNHLYFYWYRQILGQKVEFLVSFYNNEISEKSEIFDDQFSVERPDGSNFTLKIRSTKLEDSAMYFCASSETLNQPQHFGDGTRLSIL.

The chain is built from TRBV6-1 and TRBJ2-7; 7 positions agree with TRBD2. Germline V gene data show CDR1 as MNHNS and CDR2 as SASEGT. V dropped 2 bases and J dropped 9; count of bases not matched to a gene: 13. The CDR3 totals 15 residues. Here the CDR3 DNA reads TGTGCCAGCAGTGAATCGAGCGGGACCACCGGTGGGCAGTACTTC. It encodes CASSESSGTTGGQYF.

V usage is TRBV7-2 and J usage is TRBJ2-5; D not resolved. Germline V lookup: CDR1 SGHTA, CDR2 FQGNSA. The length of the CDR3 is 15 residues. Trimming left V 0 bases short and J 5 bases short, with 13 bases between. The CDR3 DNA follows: TGTGCCAGCAGCTTAGCGAGTAGGTTAGGGGAGACCCAGTACTTC. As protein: CASSLASRLGETQYF.

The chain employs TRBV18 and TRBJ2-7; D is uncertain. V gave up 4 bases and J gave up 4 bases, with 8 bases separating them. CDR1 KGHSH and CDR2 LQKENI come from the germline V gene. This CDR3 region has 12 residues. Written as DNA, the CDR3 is TGTGCCAGCTCACGGCAACAATACGAGCAGTACTTC. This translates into CASSRQQYEQYF. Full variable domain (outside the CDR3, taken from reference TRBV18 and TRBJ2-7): NAGVMQNPRHLVRRRGQEARLRCSPMKGHSHVYWYRQLPEEGLKFMVYLQKENIIDESGMPKERFSAEFPKEGPSILRIQQVVRGDSAAYFCASSRQQYEQYFGPGTRLTVT.

CDR3 sequence reads: CASTPGGGFYNEQFF. CDR3 nucleotide sequence: TGTGCCAGCACCCCTGGAGGCGGGTTCTACAATGAGCAGTTCTTC. The chain combines TRBV5-6 with TRBJ2-1; D possibly corresponds to TRBD2 (5 bases). This CDR3 has 15 amino acids. V lost 6 bases and J lost 3, with 16 bases in between. Germline V gene sequence: CDR1 SGHDT, CDR2 YYEEEE.

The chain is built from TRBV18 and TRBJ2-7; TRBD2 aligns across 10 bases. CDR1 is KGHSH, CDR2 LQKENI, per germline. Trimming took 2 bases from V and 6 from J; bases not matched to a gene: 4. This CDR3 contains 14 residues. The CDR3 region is CASSPESSGGEQYF. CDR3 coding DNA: TGTGCCAGCTCACCAGAGTCTAGCGGGGGCGAGCAGTACTTC.

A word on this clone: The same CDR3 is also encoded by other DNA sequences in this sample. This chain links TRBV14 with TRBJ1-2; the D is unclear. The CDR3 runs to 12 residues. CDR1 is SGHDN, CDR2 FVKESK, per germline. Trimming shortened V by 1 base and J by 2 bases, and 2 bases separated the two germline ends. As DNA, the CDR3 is TGTGCCAGCAGCCAAGGGAACTATGGCTACACCTTC. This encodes CASSQGNYGYTF.

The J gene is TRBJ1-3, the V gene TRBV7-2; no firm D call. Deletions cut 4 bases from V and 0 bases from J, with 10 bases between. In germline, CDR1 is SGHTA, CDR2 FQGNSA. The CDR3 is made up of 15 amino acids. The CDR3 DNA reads TGTGCCAGCAGCTCGGGAGTGAGCTCTGGAAACACCATATATTTT. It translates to CASSSGVSSGNTIYF.

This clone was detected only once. The CDR3 here is CASSLTSGLYNEQFF. CDR3 in DNA: TGTGCCAGCAGTCTAACTAGCGGGCTCTACAATGAGCAGTTCTTC. The chain recombines TRBV7-2 with TRBJ2-1; 9 positions agree with TRBD2. The CDR3 spans 15 residues. V gave up 6 bases and J gave up 3 bases; unmatched junction bases: 6. The germline V gene encodes CDR1 SGHTA and CDR2 FQGNSA.

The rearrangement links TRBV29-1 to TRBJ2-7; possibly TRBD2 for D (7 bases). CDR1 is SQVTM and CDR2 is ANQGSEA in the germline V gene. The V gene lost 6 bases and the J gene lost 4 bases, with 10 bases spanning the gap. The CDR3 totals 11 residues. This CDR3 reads CSVGGGYEQYF. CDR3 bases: TGCAGCGTGGGAGGGGGGTACGAGCAGTACTTC.

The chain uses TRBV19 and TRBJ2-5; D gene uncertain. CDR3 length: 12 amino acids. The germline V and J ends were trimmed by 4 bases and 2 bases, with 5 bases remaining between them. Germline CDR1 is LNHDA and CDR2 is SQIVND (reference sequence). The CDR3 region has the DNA TGTGCCAGTAGTAAAATTCAAGAGACCCAGTACTTC. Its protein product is CASSKIQETQYF.

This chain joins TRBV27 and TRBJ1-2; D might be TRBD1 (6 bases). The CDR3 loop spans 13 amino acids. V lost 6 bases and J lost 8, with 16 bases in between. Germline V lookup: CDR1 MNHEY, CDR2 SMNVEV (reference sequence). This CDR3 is CASSPNRVEGYTF. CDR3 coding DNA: TGTGCCAGCAGCCCAAACAGGGTAGAGGGCTACACCTTC.

CDR3 bases: TGTGCCAGCAGCCCCGGACAGGGGCTTTCCAATCAGCCCCAGCATTTT. Protein: CASSPGQGLSNQPQHF. The chain links TRBV27 to TRBJ1-5, with 9 nucleotides matching TRBD1. This CDR3 spans 16 amino acids. J was trimmed by 3 bases and V by 6 bases; bases with no gene match: 9. Germline-derived CDR1 and CDR2 are MNHEY and SMNVEV (reference sequence).

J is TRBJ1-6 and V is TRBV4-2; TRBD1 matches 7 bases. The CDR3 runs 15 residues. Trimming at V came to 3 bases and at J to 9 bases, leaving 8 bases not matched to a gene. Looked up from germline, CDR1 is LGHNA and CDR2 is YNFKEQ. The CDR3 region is CASSHPTGVGSPLHF. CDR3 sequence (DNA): TGTGCCAGCAGCCATCCCACAGGGGTAGGTTCACCCCTCCACTTT.

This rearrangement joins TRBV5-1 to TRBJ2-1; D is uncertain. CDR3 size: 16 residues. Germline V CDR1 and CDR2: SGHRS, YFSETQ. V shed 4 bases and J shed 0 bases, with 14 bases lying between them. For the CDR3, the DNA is TGCGCCAGCAGCCGGACGGCCCCGAGCTCCTACAATGAGCAGTTCTTC. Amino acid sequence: CASSRTAPSSYNEQFF. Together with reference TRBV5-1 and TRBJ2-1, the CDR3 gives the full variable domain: KAGVTQTPRYLIKTRGQQVTLSCSPISGHRSVSWYQQTPGQGLQFLFEYFSETQRNKGNFPGRFSGRQFSNSRSEMNVSTLELGDSALYLCASSRTAPSSYNEQFFGPGTRLTVL.

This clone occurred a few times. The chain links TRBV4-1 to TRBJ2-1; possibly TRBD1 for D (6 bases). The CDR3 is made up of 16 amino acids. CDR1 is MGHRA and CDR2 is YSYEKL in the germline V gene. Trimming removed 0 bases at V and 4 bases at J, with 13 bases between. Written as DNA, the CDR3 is TGCGCCAGCAGCCAAGATGAGAGGGGGATTTACAATGAGCAGTTCTTC. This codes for CASSQDERGIYNEQFF.

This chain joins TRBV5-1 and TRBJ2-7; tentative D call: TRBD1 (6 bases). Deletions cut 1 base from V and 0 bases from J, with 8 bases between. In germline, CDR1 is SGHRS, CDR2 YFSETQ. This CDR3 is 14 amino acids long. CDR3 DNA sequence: TGCGCCAGCAGCTTGCACAGGGTCTCCTACGAGCAGTACTTC. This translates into CASSLHRVSYEQYF.

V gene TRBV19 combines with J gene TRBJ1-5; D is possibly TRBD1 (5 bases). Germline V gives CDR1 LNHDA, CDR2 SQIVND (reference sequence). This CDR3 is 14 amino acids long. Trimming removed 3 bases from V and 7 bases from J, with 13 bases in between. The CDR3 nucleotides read TGTGCCAGTAGTATGGGGGGAGAATCGCAGCCCCAGCATTTT. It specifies CASSMGGESQPQHF.